Presented here are 23 T cell receptor beta chains from one specimen sequenced in a study of shared clonotypes between healthy human individuals. Method: immunoSEQ multiplex PCR; TCRdb's copy keeps in-frame clones and lacks some. Of under 750,000 clones detected, around 77% appear once; the ten largest clones hold approximately 2%. The sample comprised memory CD4+ T cells sorted from blood. This sample's subset: CD45RA-negative fraction. These receptors came from a woman in her 30s in good health.

The rearrangement links TRBV28 to TRBJ2-4; D is uncertain. CDR1 MDHEN and CDR2 SYDVKM come from the germline V gene. V lost 3 bases to trimming and J lost 2 bases, with 8 bases between them. The CDR3 contains 14 residues. CDR3 sequence (DNA): TGTGCCAGCAGTTTCAGTGGGACCAAAAACATTCAGTACTTC. The encoded protein is CASSFSGTKNIQYF.

The V gene is TRBV5-4, the J gene TRBJ2-3, with TRBD2 identical over 13 bases. Germline V gene data show CDR1 as SGHNT and CDR2 as YYREEE (reference sequence). CDR3 length: 16 amino acids. The V gene end was trimmed by 0 bases and the J gene end by 6 bases; junction bases not matched to a gene: 4. CDR3 DNA: TGTGCCAGCAGCTTGGCCGGACTAGCGGGAGCCGATACGCAGTATTTT. Translated, it gives CASSLAGLAGADTQYF.

This rearrangement joins TRBV9 to TRBJ1-2; D remains unclear. The V gene lost 3 bases and the J gene lost 7 bases, with 22 bases spanning the gap. CDR3 size: 16 residues. CDR1 and CDR2 (germline): SGDLS, YYNGEE. This CDR3 reads CASSGYSPQESGGYTF. Here the CDR3 DNA reads TGTGCCAGCAGCGGCTACAGCCCCCAGGAGTCGGGTGGCTACACCTTC.

V is TRBV7-7 and J is TRBJ1-1; D is ambiguous. The CDR3 totals 13 residues. Germline CDR1 and CDR2: SSHAT and FNYEAQ (reference sequence). V dropped 11 bases and J dropped 0 bases, with 13 bases sitting between them. The CDR3 is CASSKGMNTEAFF. CDR3 DNA: TGTGCCTCTTCCAAAGGGATGAACACTGAAGCTTTCTTT.

The table lists this clone with a few counts. This chain joins TRBV6-1 and TRBJ2-3; no clear D gene. The CDR3 runs 14 residues. The V gene's germline CDR1 is MNHNS and CDR2 SASEGT. Trimming removed 3 bases at V and 4 bases at J, with 11 bases between. CDR3 amino acids: CASSDPVTADTQYF. CDR3 DNA sequence: TGTGCCAGCAGTGATCCCGTCACCGCAGATACGCAGTATTTT.

The chain carries TRBV29-1 and TRBJ1-2, with no clear D. The germline gives CDR1 SQVTM, CDR2 ANQGSEA. Trimming pared 5 bases from V and 4 bases from J, leaving 17 bases between. This CDR3 contains 14 residues. The DNA of the CDR3 is TGCAGCGTTCGAGGCAGGATGAACCCCTATGGCTACACCTTC. It yields the protein CSVRGRMNPYGYTF.

With respect to this clone: This sample also contains other DNA sequences that code for the same CDR3. This chain links TRBV28 with TRBJ2-1, with D perhaps matching TRBD1 (6 bases). The length of the CDR3 is 15 residues. Germline V gene lookup returns CDR1 MDHEN and CDR2 SYDVKM. Trimming took 5 bases from V and 0 from J, leaving 11 bases between them. The DNA of the CDR3 is TGTGCCAGCAGTCCGACAGGCAGCTCCTACAATGAGCAGTTCTTC. Its protein is CASSPTGSSYNEQFF.

The chain couples TRBV2 to TRBJ2-6; D gene ambiguous. Germline loops: CDR1 SNHLY, CDR2 FYNNEI. Trimming stripped 8 bases from V and 1 base from J, with 9 bases between. The CDR3 contains 14 residues. CDR3 loop: CASVALSGANVLTF. The CDR3 region has the DNA TGTGCCAGCGTGGCCCTATCTGGGGCCAACGTCCTGACTTTC.

This clone was detected many times. The chain links TRBV28 to TRBJ1-2; 8 bases are a match to TRBD1. CDR3 length equals 17 residues. Germline V gene sequence: CDR1 MDHEN, CDR2 SYDVKM. V dropped 3 bases and J dropped 1; count of bases not matched to a gene: 10. The CDR3 protein is CASSLRGQGTHNYGYTF. The CDR3 DNA reads as TGTGCCAGCAGTTTGCGTGGACAGGGCACCCATAACTATGGCTACACCTTC.

The genes are TRBV19 and TRBJ1-4; the D gene is possibly TRBD1 (5 bases). CDR3 size: 15 residues. Germline loops: CDR1 LNHDA, CDR2 SQIVND (reference sequence). Trimming took 4 bases from V and 14 from J, leaving 23 bases between them. In DNA form, the CDR3 reads TGTGCCAGTAGTAAGTGGACATCTCCCGCCCCTGGTCTGTTTTTT. It translates to CASSKWTSPAPGLFF. Drawing the rest from reference TRBV19 and TRBJ1-4, the complete variable domain is DGGITQSPKYLFRKEGQNVTLSCEQNLNHDAMYWYRQDPGQGLRLIYYSQIVNDFQKGDIAEGYSVSREKKESFPLTVTSAQKNPTAFYLCASSKWTSPAPGLFFGSGTQLSVL.

Remarks on this clone: With a far larger clone one base away, a read error is the likely cause. The chain uses TRBV29-1 and TRBJ2-5; D unresolved. CDR3 size: 12 residues. The ends were cut back, 7 bases at V and 4 bases at J, with 13 bases in the middle. Germline V gene sequence: CDR1 SQVTM, CDR2 ANQGSEA. In nucleotides, the CDR3 is TGCAGCGCCGCCACGTCTCGAGAGACCCAGTACTTC. Encoded protein: CSAATSRETQYF.

This chain connects TRBV19 to TRBJ2-3, with D tentatively TRBD2 (6 bases). This CDR3 has 14 amino acids. V dropped 5 bases and J dropped 4 bases, with 13 bases sitting between them. CDR1 is LNHDA, CDR2 SQIVND, per germline (reference sequence). Here the CDR3 DNA reads TGTGCCAGTAGTGTTGGAGGGCCCCCAGATACGCAGTATTTT. This gives the protein CASSVGGPPDTQYF.

This chain links TRBV15 with TRBJ2-7; D not certain. V was trimmed by 0 bases and J by 5 bases, leaving 5 bases between them. This CDR3 has 12 amino acids. Germline loops: CDR1 LNHNV, CDR2 YYDKDF (reference sequence). CDR3 nucleotides: TGTGCCACCAGCAGAGATTATGACGAGCAGTACTTC. It codes for CATSRDYDEQYF.

The chain combines TRBV28 with TRBJ1-2, with D hard to call. Germline CDR1 MDHEN, CDR2 SYDVKM. The CDR3 has 14 residues. The germline V and J ends were trimmed by 7 bases and 4 bases, with 16 bases remaining between them. The CDR3 region is CASTRNGNPYGYTF. The CDR3 region has the DNA TGTGCCAGCACCCGGAATGGAAACCCCTATGGCTACACCTTC.

This clone was seen a handful of times. The identical CDR3 is also encoded by other nucleotide sequences in the sample. The gene calls are TRBV5-1 and TRBJ2-5; TRBD1 matches 8 bases. CDR1 and CDR2 (germline): SGHRS, YFSETQ. The CDR3 is 15 residues long. V trimming: 3 bases; J trimming: 1 base; junction bases outside the gene matches: 5. CDR3 bases: TGCGCCAGCAGCTCCGGACAGGGAGGCCAAGAGACCCAGTACTTC. Protein sequence: CASSSGQGGQETQYF.

The chain combines TRBV18 with TRBJ1-1; weak D call: TRBD1 (6 bases). Germline V lookup: CDR1 KGHSH, CDR2 LQKENI. V was clipped by 4 bases and J by 8 bases, with 8 bases between them. CDR3 length: 11 amino acids. The CDR3 DNA reads TGTGCCAGCTCACTTACAGGGGAAGCTTTCTTT. It encodes CASSLTGEAFF.

V gene TRBV6-6 combines with J gene TRBJ2-2; TRBD1 matches 7 bases. Unmatched junction bases numbered 6, after V lost 8 bases and J lost 0 bases. There are 15 residues in the CDR3. In germline, CDR1 is MNHNY, CDR2 SVGAGI (reference sequence). Here the CDR3 DNA reads TGTGCCAGCGGAAGGACAGGTTCGAACACCGGGGAGCTGTTTTTT. Translated: CASGRTGSNTGELFF.

Only one count was recorded for this clone. The chain carries TRBV29-1 and TRBJ1-1; 7 nucleotides align to TRBD1. Per the germline V gene, CDR1 is SQVTM and CDR2 is ANQGSEA. Trimming took 6 bases from V and 4 from J; bases not matched to a gene: 11. This CDR3 is 14 amino acids long. CDR3 in amino acids: CSVNTQGRFTEAFF. CDR3 nucleotide sequence: TGCAGCGTAAATACACAGGGGAGGTTCACTGAAGCTTTCTTT.

The CDR3 nucleotides read TGTGCCATCAGTGAGAGGGCGAACTACGAGCAGTACTTC. The encoded protein is CAISERANYEQYF. The chain is built from TRBV10-3 and TRBJ2-7; D is unresolved. V lost 2 bases to trimming and J lost 3 bases, with 8 bases between them. There are 13 residues in the CDR3. The germline V gene has CDR1 ENHRY and CDR2 SYGVKD.

The chain recombines TRBV30 with TRBJ1-4, with unresolved D. CDR3 length: 13 amino acids. Looked up from germline, CDR1 is GTSNPN and CDR2 is SVGIG (reference sequence). Trimming left V 0 bases short and J 8 bases short, with 10 bases between. CDR3 DNA: TGTGCCTGGAGTGTGATAATTGGGGAAAAACTGTTTTTT. Translation: CAWSVIIGEKLFF.

V usage is TRBV25-1 and J usage is TRBJ2-1, with 7 positions matching TRBD1. CDR3 length equals 16 residues. V trimming: 4 bases; J trimming: 5 bases; junction bases outside the gene matches: 11. Germline CDR1 reads MGHDK; CDR2 reads SYGVNS. DNA for the CDR3: TGTGCCAGCAGTGGCCCCGGGACAGACATAGACAATGAGCAGTTCTTC. Its protein is CASSGPGTDIDNEQFF.

This CDR3 reads CASSRSVRGNEQFF. As DNA, the CDR3 is TGTGCCAGCAGCCGCTCGGTTCGGGGTAATGAGCAGTTCTTC. The rearrangement joins TRBV2 to TRBJ2-1, with D possibly matching TRBD2 (5 bases). Germline V lookup: CDR1 SNHLY, CDR2 FYNNEI. V was trimmed by 6 bases and J by 7 bases, leaving 16 bases between them. CDR3 length equals 14 residues.

This clone has just a few counts. The V and J genes are TRBV5-1 and TRBJ1-2, with a possible D match to TRBD1 (6 bases). This CDR3 is 15 amino acids long. V was pared by 4 bases and J by 2 bases, with 15 bases between. In germline, CDR1 is SGHRS, CDR2 YFSETQ. The CDR3 nucleotides are TGCGCCAGCAGCAACCGGGACACCGTAAACTATGGCTACACCTTC. This encodes CASSNRDTVNYGYTF.